This T cell receptor (beta chain) was profiled in a study of CXCR3-negative and CXCR3-positive naive CD8 T cells. Study results and caveats: Diversity proved comparably high across both naive subsets and much lower in memory CD8+ cells. More hydrophobic TRB CDR3s were found in CXCR3-positive naive cells than in CXCR3-negative naive cells.

Germline lookup yields CDR1 MNHEY and CDR2 SVGAGI. This CDR3 spans 13 amino acids. With respect to this clonotype: Antigen: not known.

The TRB libraries of cDNA were built by UMI-labeled 5' RACE. TCRdb re-analyzed the 5' RACE reads; it lists each CDR3 protein once, without DNA. This sample's table has around 66,000 distinct CDR3 sequences. The clonotype comes from a human donor in good health. Some clones in this sample may be carry-over from other donors' samples. The J gene is TRBJ2-1, the V gene TRBV6-5; TCRdb's D call, TRBD2, is unchecked because there is no DNA. The sample was naive CXCR3+ CD8+ T cells from blood. Subset reported: CD45RO-CCR7+CD27+CD95- naive CD8+ T cells expressing CXCR3 (TNR3+). CDR3 sequence: CASSGGLAGGLVF.